The entry that follows covers one T cell receptor (beta chain) sequence. Germline CDR1 is SGHTA and CDR2 is FQGNSA. With 5 bases removed from V and 1 base from J, the gap between germline ends came to 14 bases. The CDR3 is 15 amino acids. The data derive from a study of identical twins. MiXCR, run by TCRdb on the 5' RACE reads, gives a single entry per CDR3 protein. The sample has around 1.7 million distinct CDR3 sequences, about 30% seen once. The sequenced sample consisted of cord blood. The chain has TRBV7-2 and TRBJ2-5, with D possibly being TRBD1 (6 bases). This receptor was obtained from a newborn girl in good health. The CDR3 DNA reads as TGTGCCAGCAGCCGGTGGGGGCCAACCCAAGAGACCCAGTACTTC. Translation gives CASSRWGPTQETQYF.